This TCR beta chain was obtained from a study of T cells after yellow fever vaccination. With 2 bases clipped from V and 4 bases from J, the junction kept 7 bases outside the gene matches. CDR3 length: 15 residues. CDR1 is SGHAT and CDR2 is FQNNGV in the germline V gene. Template-switching 5'RACE yielded the TCR cDNA; a universal primer site and UMIs were added in the process. TCRdb re-called the 5' RACE reads with MiXCR, one entry per CDR3 protein. Of about 150,000 distinct CDR3 sequences in the sample, roughly 6.7% were seen once. The gene calls are TRBV11-2 and TRBJ2-7; TRBD1 aligns across 8 bases. This TCR was recovered from a man aged 25 to 45 who received the YFV17D yellow fever vaccine. The specimen comprised CD4+ T cells sorted from PBMCs, sampled 10 days after the yellow fever booster vaccination. The CDR3 loop is CASSLRTGIAYEQYF. The CDR3 DNA is TGTGCCAGCAGCTTACGGACAGGGATAGCGTACGAGCAGTACTTC.